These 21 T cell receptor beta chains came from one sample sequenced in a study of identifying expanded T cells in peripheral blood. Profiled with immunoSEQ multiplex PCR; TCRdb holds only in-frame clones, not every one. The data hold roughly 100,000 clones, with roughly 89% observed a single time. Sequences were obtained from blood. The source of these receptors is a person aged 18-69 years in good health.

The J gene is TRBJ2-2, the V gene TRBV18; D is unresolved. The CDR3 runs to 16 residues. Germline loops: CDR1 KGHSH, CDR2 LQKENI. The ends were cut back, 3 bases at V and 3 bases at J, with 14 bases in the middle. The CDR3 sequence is CASSPATPLDTGELFF. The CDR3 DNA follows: TGTGCCAGCTCACCTGCGACTCCATTGGACACCGGGGAGCTGTTTTTT. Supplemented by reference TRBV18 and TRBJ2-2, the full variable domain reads NAGVMQNPRHLVRRRGQEARLRCSPMKGHSHVYWYRQLPEEGLKFMVYLQKENIIDESGMPKERFSAEFPKEGPSILRIQQVVRGDSAAYFCASSPATPLDTGELFFGEGSRLTVL.

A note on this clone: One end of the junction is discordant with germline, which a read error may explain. CDR3 region: CASTPTDRPPPLGEQFF. The CDR3 region has the DNA TGTGCCAGCACACCAACGGATCGACCCCCACCGCTGGGTGAGCAGTTCTTC. V usage is TRBV18 and J usage is TRBJ2-1; D is ambiguous. This CDR3 has 17 amino acids. The germline CDR1 and CDR2 sequences are KGHSH and LQKENI.

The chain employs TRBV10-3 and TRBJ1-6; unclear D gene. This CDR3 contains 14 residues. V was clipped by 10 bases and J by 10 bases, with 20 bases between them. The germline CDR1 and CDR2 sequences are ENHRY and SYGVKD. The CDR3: CATHGLEGKSPLHF. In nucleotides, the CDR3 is TGTGCCACCCACGGACTCGAAGGGAAATCACCCCTCCACTTT.

CDR3 in DNA: TGTGCCAGCAGTTACTTGCCCGGGACAGGGGGCGGCTACACCTTC. Its protein is CASSYLPGTGGGYTF. The chain combines TRBV6-5 with TRBJ1-2, with 12 bases fitting TRBD1. The V segment lost 1 base and the J segment 8 bases; nucleotides outside the gene matches: 5. The CDR3 extends over 15 amino acids. Germline V lookup: CDR1 MNHEY, CDR2 SVGAGI.

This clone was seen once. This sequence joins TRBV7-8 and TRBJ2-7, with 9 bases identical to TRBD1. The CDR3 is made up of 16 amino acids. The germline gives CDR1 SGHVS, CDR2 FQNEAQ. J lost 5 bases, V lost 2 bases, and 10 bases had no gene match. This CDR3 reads CASSLITGGFSDEQYF. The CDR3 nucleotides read TGTGCCAGCAGCTTAATTACAGGGGGCTTTTCGGACGAGCAGTACTTC.

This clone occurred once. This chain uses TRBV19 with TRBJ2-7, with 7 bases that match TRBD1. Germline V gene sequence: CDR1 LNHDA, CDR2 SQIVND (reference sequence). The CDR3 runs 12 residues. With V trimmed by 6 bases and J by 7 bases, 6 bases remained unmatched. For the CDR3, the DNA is TGTGCCAGTAGCGAGGGGGCGCGGGAGCAGTACTTC. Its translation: CASSEGAREQYF.

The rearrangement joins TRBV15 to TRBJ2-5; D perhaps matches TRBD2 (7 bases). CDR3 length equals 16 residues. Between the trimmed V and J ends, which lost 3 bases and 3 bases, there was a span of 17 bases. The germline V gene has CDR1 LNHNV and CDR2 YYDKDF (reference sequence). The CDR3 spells CATSRGGGGREETQYF. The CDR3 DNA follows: TGTGCCACCAGCAGGGGTGGGGGGGGCCGCGAAGAGACCCAGTACTTC.

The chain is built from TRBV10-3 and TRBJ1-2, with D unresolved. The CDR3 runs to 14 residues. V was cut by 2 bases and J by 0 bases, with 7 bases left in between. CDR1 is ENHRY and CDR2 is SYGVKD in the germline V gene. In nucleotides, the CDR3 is TGTGCCATCAGTGAGCGGGCCGCTAACTATGGCTACACCTTC. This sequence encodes CAISERAANYGYTF.

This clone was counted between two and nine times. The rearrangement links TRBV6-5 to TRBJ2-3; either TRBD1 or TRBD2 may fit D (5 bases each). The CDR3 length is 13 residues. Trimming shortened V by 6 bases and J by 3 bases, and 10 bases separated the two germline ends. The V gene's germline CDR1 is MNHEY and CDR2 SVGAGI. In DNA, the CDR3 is TGTGCCAGCAGCCTTGGGGGTACAGATACGCAGTATTTT. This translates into CASSLGGTDTQYF.

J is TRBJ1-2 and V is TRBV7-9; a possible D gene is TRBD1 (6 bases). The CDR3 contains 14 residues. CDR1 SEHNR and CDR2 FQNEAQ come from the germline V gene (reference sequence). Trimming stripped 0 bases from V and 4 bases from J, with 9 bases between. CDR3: CASSLAGRGYGYTF. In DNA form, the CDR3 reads TGTGCCAGCAGCTTAGCCGGCAGGGGCTATGGCTACACCTTC.

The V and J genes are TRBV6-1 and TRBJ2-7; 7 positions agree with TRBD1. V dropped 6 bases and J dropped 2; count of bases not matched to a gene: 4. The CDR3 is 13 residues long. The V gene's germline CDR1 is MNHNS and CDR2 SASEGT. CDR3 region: CASRGQETYEQYF. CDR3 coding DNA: TGTGCCAGCAGAGGACAGGAAACCTACGAGCAGTACTTC.

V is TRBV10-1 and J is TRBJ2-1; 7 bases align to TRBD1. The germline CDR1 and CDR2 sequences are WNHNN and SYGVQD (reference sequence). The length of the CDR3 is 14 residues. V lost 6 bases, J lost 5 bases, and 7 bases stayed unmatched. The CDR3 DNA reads TGCGCCAGCAGCGGGACAGCGCTTAACAATGAGCAGTTCTTC. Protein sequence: CASSGTALNNEQFF.

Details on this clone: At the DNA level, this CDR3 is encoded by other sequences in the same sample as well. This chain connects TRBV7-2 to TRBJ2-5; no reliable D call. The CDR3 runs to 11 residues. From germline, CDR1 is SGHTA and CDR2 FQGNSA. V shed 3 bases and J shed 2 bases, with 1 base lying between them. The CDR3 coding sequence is TGTGCCAGCAGCTTTCAAGAGACCCAGTACTTC. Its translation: CASSFQETQYF.

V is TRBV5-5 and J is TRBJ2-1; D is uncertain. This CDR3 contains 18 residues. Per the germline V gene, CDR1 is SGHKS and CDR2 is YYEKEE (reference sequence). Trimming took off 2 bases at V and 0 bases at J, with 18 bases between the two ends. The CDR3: CASSFTYPTASSYNEQFF. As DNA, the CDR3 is TGTGCCAGCAGCTTCACCTATCCAACAGCTAGCTCCTACAATGAGCAGTTCTTC.

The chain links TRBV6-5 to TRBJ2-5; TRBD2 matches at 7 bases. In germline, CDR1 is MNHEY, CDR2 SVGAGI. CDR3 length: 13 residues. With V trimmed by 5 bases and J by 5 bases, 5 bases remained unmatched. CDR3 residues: CASSRGGWETQYF. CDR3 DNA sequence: TGTGCCAGCAGTCGCGGGGGATGGGAGACCCAGTACTTC.

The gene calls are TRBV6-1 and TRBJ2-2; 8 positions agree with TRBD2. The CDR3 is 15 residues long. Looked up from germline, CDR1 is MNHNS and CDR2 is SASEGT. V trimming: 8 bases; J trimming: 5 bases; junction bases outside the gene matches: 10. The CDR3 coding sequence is TGTGCCAGCGGGGAGAAGGGACTAGGGACCGGGGAGCTGTTTTTT. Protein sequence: CASGEKGLGTGELFF.

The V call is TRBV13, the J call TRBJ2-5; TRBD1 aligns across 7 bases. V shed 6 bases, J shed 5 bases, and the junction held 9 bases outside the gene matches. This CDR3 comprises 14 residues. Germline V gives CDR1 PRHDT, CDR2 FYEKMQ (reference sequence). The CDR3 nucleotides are TGTGCCAGCAGTCGACAAGGGGGCCTGGAGACCCAGTACTTC. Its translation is CASSRQGGLETQYF.

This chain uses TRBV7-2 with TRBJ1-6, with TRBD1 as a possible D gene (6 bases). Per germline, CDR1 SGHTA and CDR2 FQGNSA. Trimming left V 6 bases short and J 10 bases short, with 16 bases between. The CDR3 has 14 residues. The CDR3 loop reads CASRGYRADSPLHF. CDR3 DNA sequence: TGTGCCAGCAGGGGGTACAGGGCCGACTCACCCCTCCACTTT. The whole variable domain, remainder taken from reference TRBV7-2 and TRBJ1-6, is GAGVSQSPSNKVTEKGKDVELRCDPISGHTALYWYRQSLGQGLEFLIYFQGNSAPDKSGLPSDRFSAERTGGSVSTLTIQRTQQEDSAVYLCASRGYRADSPLHFGNGTRLTVT.

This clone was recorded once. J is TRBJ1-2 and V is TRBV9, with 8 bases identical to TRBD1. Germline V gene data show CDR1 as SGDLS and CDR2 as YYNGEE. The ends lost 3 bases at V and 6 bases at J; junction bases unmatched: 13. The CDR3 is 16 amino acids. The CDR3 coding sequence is TGTGCCAGCAGCGCCCAGACAGGGGTAGAAAGGGATGGCTACACCTTC. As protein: CASSAQTGVERDGYTF.

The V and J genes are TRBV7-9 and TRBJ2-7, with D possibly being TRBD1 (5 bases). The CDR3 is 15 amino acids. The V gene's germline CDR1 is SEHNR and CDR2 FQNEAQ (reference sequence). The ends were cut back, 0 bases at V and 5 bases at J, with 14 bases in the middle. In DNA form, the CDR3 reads TGTGCCAGCAGCTTAGCCTCAGGGCGAGGCCACGAGCAGTACTTC. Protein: CASSLASGRGHEQYF.

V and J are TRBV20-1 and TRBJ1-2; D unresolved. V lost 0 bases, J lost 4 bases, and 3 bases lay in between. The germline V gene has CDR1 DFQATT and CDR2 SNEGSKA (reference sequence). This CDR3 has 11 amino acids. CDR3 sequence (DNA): TGCAGTGCTAGAGATGCCTATGGCTACACCTTC. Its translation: CSARDAYGYTF.